This T cell receptor (beta chain) was observed in a study of beta chain features in type 1 diabetes. Study observations and caveats: Patients with type 1 diabetes carried fewer insertions and had more deletions at their VDJ junctions.

V was trimmed by 8 bases and J by 4 bases, leaving 6 bases between them. CDR1 is SNHLY, CDR2 FYNNEI, per germline. The CDR3 covers 11 residues. This clone was seen more than once but under ten times. The target antigen is unknown. As every portion of the isolated RNA was reverse transcribed, the sequencing read expressed TCRB transcripts. Sequenced by immunoSEQ multiplex PCR; TCRdb stores in-frame clones only, minus some. Here the sample spans about 140,000 clones, 9% to 10% being singletons. The rearrangement uses TRBV2 and TRBJ1-5; D is unclear. The sequenced sample consisted of central memory CD4+ T cells from blood. This TCR came from a woman aged 40 to 49 in good health. The CDR3 nucleotides are TGTGCCAGCGCCTATAATCAGCCCCAGCATTTT. Protein product: CASAYNQPQHF.